This T cell receptor (beta chain) is drawn from a study of cytomegalovirus exposure and HLA in healthy donors. CDR1 is SEHNR and CDR2 is FQNEAQ in the germline V gene (reference sequence). The V gene lost 2 bases and the J gene lost 7 bases, with 11 bases spanning the gap. This CDR3 spans 13 amino acids. Study results and caveats: In a later analysis, an Asian-associated ancestry cluster reportedly showed fewer N-insertions than the approximately 660-donor mean. Common viral pathogens were later found to be apparently linked to several of the most significant clusters. Previous analysis showed most TCR beta V segments were productive about 90% or about 30% of the time. Looking again later, the authors saw that most CMV-associated TCR beta chains seemed HLA-restricted.

The PCR used 60 Vbeta and 13 Jbeta primers. Sequencing used immunoSEQ multiplex PCR; TCRdb keeps in-frame clones, though not all of them. The sample includes 72,000 or so clones, about four fifths seen only once; the top ten take 7.8%. A word on this clone: No antigen is known for it.

The sample was PBMCs. The receptor comes from a man aged 18 to 30 in good health and CMV-seropositive. The V and J genes are TRBV7-9 and TRBJ2-5; D unclear. The CDR3 DNA is TGTGCCAGCAGCTTACCTAGTAGTGGGACCCAGTACTTC. Encoded protein: CASSLPSSGTQYF.